The clone carrying this TCR beta chain was detected only a few times. What it recognizes is unknown. The source of the sample is a study of regulatory T cells in long-lasting Graves disease. Findings and limits, study-wide: Public clonotype sharing was higher in persistent than newly diagnosed patients. There was favoring of TRBV28, TRBJ1-2 and TRBJ2-5 in persistent disease.

Libraries of TCR beta came from iRepertoire HTBI primers plus Arm-PCR of CDR3 regions. TCRdb passed the multiplex PCR reads through MiXCR, listing each CDR3 protein once. The data contain 550,000 or so distinct CDR3 sequences, 12% of them seen just once; the ten biggest clones take up around 9.3%. This sample's time point: newly diagnosed GD, antithyroid drugs for less than 3 months. From RNA extracted from PBMCs, the TCR library was made. Trimming took 4 bases from V and 0 from J, leaving 7 bases between them. The CDR3 is 15 amino acids. Germline-derived CDR1 and CDR2 are LGHNA and YSLEER. Another study also made use of these data, one on T cells in Graves' hyperthyroidism and ophthalmopathy. That paper adds: In the first-round RT-PCR of the TCR CDR3, the HTBI primer set was used. Among clonotypes expanded in thyroid above 0.001, most were also found in blood.

Sequenced material: peripheral blood mononuclear cells (PBMCs), taken at new diagnosis, from a patient treated with antithyroid drugs. The origin of this receptor is a woman aged 25 to 45 with Graves disease. The V and J genes are TRBV4-3 and TRBJ2-6; D is unclear. DNA for the CDR3: TGCGCCAGCAGCCGACTTTCCTCTGGGGCCAACGTCCTGACTTTC. This gives the protein CASSRLSSGANVLTF.